This T cell receptor beta chain was observed in a study of Graves' ophthalmopathy and Graves' hyperthyroidism. The CDR3 is made up of 15 amino acids. V shed 1 base and J shed 0 bases, with 12 bases lying between them. Germline CDR1 reads DFQATT; CDR2 reads SNEGSKA (reference sequence). RNA served as the template for amplifying TCR beta CDR3 regions. First-round RT-PCR employed HTBI primers, with a second-round multiplex PCR after it. From the multiplex PCR reads, TCRdb called clonotypes with MiXCR, one entry per CDR3 protein. The data show 350,000 to 450,000 distinct CDR3 sequences, around 16% seen once. This clonotype was observed at least ten times.

This clonotype was obtained from a woman aged 18 to 35 with Graves' ophthalmopathy. J is TRBJ1-1 and V is TRBV20-1; unclear D gene. The sequencing input was peripheral blood. The CDR3 loop reads CSARGSSGMNTEAFF. CDR3 coding DNA: TGCAGTGCTAGAGGAAGCTCGGGTATGAACACTGAAGCTTTCTTT.